Given below is one T cell receptor beta chain in context. This sample was taken from a study of blood T cell repertoires in COVID-19. Study-level information: Italy, Spain and the United States were the sources of the convalescent and acute COVID-19 samples.

Original methodology: Estimates of nucleated cell counts were drawn from the amplification of reference gene primers. TCRdb keeps only in-frame clones here, not all; method: immunoSEQ multiplex PCR. V and J calls and clone size are copied from that table; D and trimming were computed from the DNA. The sample contains 200,000 to 250,000 clones, 80% to 90% of which appear only once. The CDR3 totals 14 residues. V was pared by 1 base and J by 7 bases, with 13 bases between. The germline gives CDR1 LNHDA, CDR2 SQIVND (reference sequence). This sequence originates from a woman older than 75 with active or convalescent COVID-19. This chain joins TRBV19 and TRBJ2-5, with D tentatively TRBD1 (6 bases). Sequenced sample: peripheral blood. The chain's CDR3 is CASSIAGVQGTQYF. In DNA form, the CDR3 reads TGTGCCAGTAGTATAGCAGGGGTCCAGGGGACCCAGTACTTC. The entire variable domain, with the rest obtained from reference TRBV19 and TRBJ2-5, is as follows: DGGITQSPKYLFRKEGQNVTLSCEQNLNHDAMYWYRQDPGQGLRLIYYSQIVNDFQKGDIAEGYSVSREKKESFPLTVTSAQKNPTAFYLCASSIAGVQGTQYFGPGTRLLVL.